This T cell receptor beta chain was recorded in a study of cytomegalovirus exposure and HLA in healthy donors. In the PCR, 60 Vbeta and 13 Jbeta primers were used. The method was immunoSEQ multiplex PCR; TCRdb's version includes in-frame clones alone and lacks a portion of them. The sample lists 82,000 or so clones; around four fifths were seen once. CDR3 length equals 14 residues. V shed 0 bases, J shed 4 bases, and the junction held 3 bases outside the gene matches. Germline CDR1 reads SGHNT; CDR2 reads YYREEE (reference sequence). The chain employs TRBV5-4 and TRBJ1-2; 7 bases are a match to TRBD1. Sequencing was performed on PBMCs. The sequence was collected from a woman aged 50 to 60 in good health and CMV-seropositive. The DNA of the CDR3 is TGTGCCAGCAGCTTGGAAAACAGGGGCTATGGCTACACCTTC. This gives the protein CASSLENRGYGYTF.